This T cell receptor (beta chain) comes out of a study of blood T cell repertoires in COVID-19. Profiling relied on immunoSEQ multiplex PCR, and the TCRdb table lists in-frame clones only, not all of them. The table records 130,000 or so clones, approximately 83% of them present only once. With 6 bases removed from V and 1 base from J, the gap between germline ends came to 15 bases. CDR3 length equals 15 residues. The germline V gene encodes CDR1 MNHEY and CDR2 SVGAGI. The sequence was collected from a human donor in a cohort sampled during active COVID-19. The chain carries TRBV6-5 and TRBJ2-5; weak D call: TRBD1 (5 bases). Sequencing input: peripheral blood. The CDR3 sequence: CASSHVVQGQETQYF. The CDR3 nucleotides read TGTGCCAGCAGCCACGTGGTCCAGGGCCAAGAGACCCAGTACTTC.